This T cell receptor beta chain was profiled in a study of Ad26.COV2.S vaccination and SARS-CoV-2 variants. Study background: Ad26.COV2.S shots went into the muscle once or twice, 56 days apart. Regarding the study as a whole: Vaccine recipients and placebo recipients showed similar non-spike TCR breadth. Marked by substantial breadth, spike-specific CD8+ and CD4+ T cell responses were reportedly seen after vaccination.

The sample's treatment: about 20 received Ad26.COV2.S at low or high dose, single or two shots; roughly 5 received placebo; per-sample allocation not given. Sample collection was performed on day 63 after the first vaccine or placebo injection. The V and J ends lost 2 bases and 6 bases respectively, with 11 bases between them. Germline values: CDR1 MNHEY, CDR2 SMNVEV (reference sequence). The CDR3 covers 13 residues. As concerns this clone: Its antigen is unidentified.

Sequenced by immunoSEQ multiplex PCR; TCRdb stores in-frame clones only, minus some. The profile covers over 400,000 clones, with 80% to 95% appearing a single time and roughly 4% taken by the ten largest. Sample: peripheral blood, taken in a trial of Ad26.COV2.S vaccine versus placebo. This clonotype originated in a person between 18 and 60 years old who received the Ad26.COV2.S COVID-19 vaccine or a placebo. The chain recombines TRBV27 with TRBJ2-7; TRBD2 might be the D (6 bases). The CDR3: CASSLMEGGEQYF. As DNA, the CDR3 is TGTGCCAGCAGTTTAATGGAGGGAGGCGAGCAGTACTTC.